A selection of T cell receptor beta chains follows, all from one sample in a study of blood T cell repertoires in COVID-19. TCRdb's copy holds only in-frame clones and misses some; the assay was immunoSEQ multiplex PCR. Altogether 200,000 to 250,000 clones are present, around 86% being singletons, with the ten largest covering about 9.8%. Sequenced material: PBMCs or T cells enriched from blood (not recorded which). These receptors were taken from a woman in her fifties or sixties with acute COVID-19. CDR3s leave out the opening cysteine and the closing phenylalanine or tryptophan.

TRBJ1-1 | TRBV29-1 | SVEDRILGGTEAF
TRBJ2-4 | TRBV3-1/TRBV3-2 | ASSALIQQGAGKNIQY
TRBJ2-7 | TRBV3-1/TRBV3-2 | ASSRSGGKGEQY
TRBJ2-5 | TRBV11-2 | ASSANTGNQETQY
TRBJ2-3 | TRBV7-2 | ASSLTGQGVGTQY
TRBJ2-3 | TRBV28 | ASSPADSGLMEDTQY
TRBJ1-5 | TRBV19 | ASRGQGYGPQH
TRBJ2-5 | TRBV30 | AWSVLGERETQY
TRBJ1-2 | TRBV3-1/TRBV3-2 | ASSQGRGSHYGYT
TRBJ2-5 | TRBV5-4 | ASSWVARPDITGATETQY
TRBJ2-1 | TRBV4-1 | ASSQGASGGTEQF
TRBJ1-2 | TRBV7-2 | ASSSYSLRDYGYT
TRBJ1-2 | TRBV7-9 | ASSSRQGVYGYT
TRBJ2-6 | TRBV5-1 | ASSLSTGSGANVLT
TRBJ1-2 | TRBV6-1 | ASSVSGGNINYGYT